A selection of T cell receptor beta chains follows, all from one sample in a study of T cell responses to AZD1222 COVID-19 vaccine. Only in-frame clones appear in the TCRdb table, and some are missing; sequencing was by immunoSEQ multiplex PCR. Here the sample spans about 150,000 clones, roughly nine tenths being singletons. Sequenced here: peripheral blood, sampled after recovery from COVID-19. Source of these receptors: an adult who had recovered from COVID-19. Both conserved end residues are part of each CDR3. A D gene is named only where the DNA matches it firmly.

>14|-|TRBJ1-2|TRBV6-6
CASSYPDSNYGYTF
>13|-|TRBJ1-4|TRBV9
CASSADSGEKLFF
>13|TRBD1|TRBJ1-2|TRBV12-3/TRBV12-4
CASGQGSDYGYTF
>16|-|TRBJ2-2|TRBV9
CASSVDSGFNTGELFF
>13|TRBD1|TRBJ2-7|TRBV11-3
CASSFTGVKEQYF
>15|-|TRBJ2-2|TRBV4-2
CASRFGGLGTGELFF
>15|-|TRBJ2-1|TRBV7-9
CASSLDRDLSNEQFF
>17|TRBD2|TRBJ2-7|TRBV5-1
CASSPEPGTSALYEQYF
>17|TRBD1|TRBJ1-1|TRBV5-1
CASSSGTRQGLNTEAFF
>15|-|TRBJ2-7|TRBV2
CASSSQGLSLYEQYF
>11|-|TRBJ2-1|TRBV7-9
CASSLGGEQFF
>16|TRBD1|TRBJ2-1|TRBV4-3
CASSPTGQALYNEQFF
>13|-|TRBJ1-1|TRBV9
CASSVGVGTEAFF
>14|-|TRBJ1-3|TRBV28
CAVPVGKEGNTIYF
>13|-|TRBJ1-2|TRBV11-2
CASSLDPLYGYTF
>11|-|TRBJ2-5|TRBV20-1
CSQGAGETQYF
>15|-|TRBJ1-1|TRBV5-1
CASSLQGSGNTEAFF
>15|TRBD1|TRBJ1-2|TRBV24-1
CATSDSRAGGNGYTF
>17|-|TRBJ1-5|TRBV6-2/TRBV6-3
CASSYYPGLNSNQPQHF
>13|-|TRBJ2-1|TRBV20-1
CSASMGSYNEQFF
>19|TRBD2|TRBJ2-1|TRBV5-4
CASSPGGAGGRRSYNEQFF
>14|TRBD1|TRBJ1-2|TRBV6-5
CASRVDRAGLGYTF
>17|TRBD2|TRBJ2-7|TRBV12-5
CASGFEASGGNVDEQYF
>13|-|TRBJ2-2|TRBV11-3
CASSSRSSWELFF
>13|-|TRBJ2-7|TRBV4-1
CASSRGGPYEQYF
>14|TRBD1|TRBJ1-4|TRBV11-2
CASSRTGGHEKLFF
>16|-|TRBJ1-3|TRBV12-2
CASRLPQGTTGNTIYF
>16|TRBD1|TRBJ2-7|TRBV4-2
CASSQEGTAGIYEQYF
>15|-|TRBJ2-1|TRBV7-3
CASSSLTRGKGEQFF
>15|-|TRBJ1-2|TRBV7-9
CASSLYGGNPNGYTF
>15|-|TRBJ2-7|TRBV5-4
CASSPRQSYPYEQYF
>15|TRBD1|TRBJ2-7|TRBV7-9
CASSLYQTGGHEQYF
>14|-|TRBJ1-5|TRBV5-1
CASSLVGGNQPQHF
>12|-|TRBJ1-1|TRBV10-2
CASSTSELEAFF
>12|-|TRBJ2-3|TRBV5-1
CASSAQKDTQYF
>14|-|TRBJ2-1|TRBV29-1
CSVAAQSSYNEQFF
>16|TRBD2|TRBJ2-1|TRBV13
CASSPARLAIYNEQFF
>15|-|TRBJ2-3|TRBV15
CATSRDVDNTDTQYF
>19|-|TRBJ1-1|TRBV28
CASSLSPWGPENWNTEAFF
>18|TRBD2|TRBJ2-5|TRBV5-1
CASSLGTSGRHYQETQYF
>15|TRBD1|TRBJ1-2|TRBV7-2
CASSSLQGAPHGYTF
>14|-|TRBJ2-2|TRBV18
CASSPKYPDGELFF
>16|-|TRBJ2-1|TRBV5-6
CASSVNTGAGYNEQFF
>12|-|TRBJ1-2|TRBV3-1/TRBV3-2
CASSQVQGGYTF
>11|-|TRBJ1-1|TRBV12-3/TRBV12-4
CTTWGNTEAFF
>16|TRBD2|TRBJ2-5|TRBV18
CASSPRASGGEETQYF
>15|TRBD1|TRBJ2-2|TRBV28
CASRTAGGRTGELFF
>17|TRBD2|TRBJ2-5|TRBV20-1
CSASLQGTSGFQETQYF
>14|TRBD2|TRBJ2-7|TRBV3-1/TRBV3-2
CASSQSSGRREQYF
>16|-|TRBJ1-4|TRBV18
CASSPPGITTNEKLFF
>12|-|TRBJ1-1|TRBV12-5
CASGFSHTEAFF
>14|TRBD2|TRBJ2-2|TRBV7-3
CASSSSGITGELFF
>18|TRBD2|TRBJ2-1|TRBV6-1
CASSAVTVGLVGGNEQFF
>16|-|TRBJ1-2|TRBV27
CASSPEGGRANYGYTF
>14|TRBD1|TRBJ2-3|TRBV9
CASNRGAGEDTQYF